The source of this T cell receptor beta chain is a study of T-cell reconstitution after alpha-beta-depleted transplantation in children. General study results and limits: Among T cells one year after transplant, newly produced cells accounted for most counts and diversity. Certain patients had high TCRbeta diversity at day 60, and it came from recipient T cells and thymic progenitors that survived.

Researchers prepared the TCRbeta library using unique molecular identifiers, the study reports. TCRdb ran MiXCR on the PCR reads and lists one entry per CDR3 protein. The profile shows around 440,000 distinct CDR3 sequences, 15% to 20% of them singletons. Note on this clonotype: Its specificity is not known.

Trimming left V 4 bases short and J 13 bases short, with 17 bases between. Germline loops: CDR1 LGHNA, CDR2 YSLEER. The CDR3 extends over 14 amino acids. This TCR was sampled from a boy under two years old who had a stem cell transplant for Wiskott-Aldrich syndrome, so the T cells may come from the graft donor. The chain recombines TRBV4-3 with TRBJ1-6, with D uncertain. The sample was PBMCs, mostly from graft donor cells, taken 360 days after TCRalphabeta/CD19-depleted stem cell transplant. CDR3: CASSRSNDLFPLHF. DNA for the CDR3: TGCGCCAGCAGCCGGTCCAATGACCTTTTTCCCCTCCACTTT.